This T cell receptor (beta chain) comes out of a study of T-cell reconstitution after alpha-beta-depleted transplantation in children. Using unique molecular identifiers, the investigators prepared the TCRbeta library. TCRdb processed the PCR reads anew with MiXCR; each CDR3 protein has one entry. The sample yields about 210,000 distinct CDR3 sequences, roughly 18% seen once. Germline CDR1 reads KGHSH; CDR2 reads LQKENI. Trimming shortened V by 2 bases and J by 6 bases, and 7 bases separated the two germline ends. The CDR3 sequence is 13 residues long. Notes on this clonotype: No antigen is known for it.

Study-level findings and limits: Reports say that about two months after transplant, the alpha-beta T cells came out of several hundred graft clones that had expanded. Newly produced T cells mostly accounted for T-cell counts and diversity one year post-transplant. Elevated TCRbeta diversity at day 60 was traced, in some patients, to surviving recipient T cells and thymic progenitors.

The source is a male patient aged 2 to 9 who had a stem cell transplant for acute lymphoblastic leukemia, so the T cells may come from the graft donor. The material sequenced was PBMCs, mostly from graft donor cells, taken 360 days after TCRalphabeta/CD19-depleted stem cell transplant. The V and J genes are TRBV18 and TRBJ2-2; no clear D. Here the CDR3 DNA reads TGTGCCAGCTCACCAATATTTTCCGGGGAGCTGTTTTTT. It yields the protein CASSPIFSGELFF.